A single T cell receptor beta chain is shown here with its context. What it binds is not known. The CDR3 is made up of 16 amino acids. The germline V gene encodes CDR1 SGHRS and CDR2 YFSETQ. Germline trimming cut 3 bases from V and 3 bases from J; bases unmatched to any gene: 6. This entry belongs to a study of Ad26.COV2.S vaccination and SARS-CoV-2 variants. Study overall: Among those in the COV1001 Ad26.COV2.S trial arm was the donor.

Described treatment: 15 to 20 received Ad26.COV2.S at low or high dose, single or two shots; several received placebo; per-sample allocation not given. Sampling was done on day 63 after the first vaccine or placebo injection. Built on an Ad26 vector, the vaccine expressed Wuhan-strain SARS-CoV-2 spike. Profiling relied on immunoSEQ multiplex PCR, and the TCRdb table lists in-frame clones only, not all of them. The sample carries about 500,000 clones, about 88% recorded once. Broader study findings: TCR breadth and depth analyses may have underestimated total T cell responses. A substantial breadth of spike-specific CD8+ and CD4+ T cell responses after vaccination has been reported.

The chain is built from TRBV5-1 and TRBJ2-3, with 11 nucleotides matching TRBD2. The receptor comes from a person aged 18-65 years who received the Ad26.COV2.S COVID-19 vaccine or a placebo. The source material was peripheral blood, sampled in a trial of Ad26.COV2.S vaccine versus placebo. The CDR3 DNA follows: TGCGCCAGCAGCTCCGGGACTAGCGGCCGAACAGATACGCAGTATTTT. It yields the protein CASSSGTSGRTDTQYF.